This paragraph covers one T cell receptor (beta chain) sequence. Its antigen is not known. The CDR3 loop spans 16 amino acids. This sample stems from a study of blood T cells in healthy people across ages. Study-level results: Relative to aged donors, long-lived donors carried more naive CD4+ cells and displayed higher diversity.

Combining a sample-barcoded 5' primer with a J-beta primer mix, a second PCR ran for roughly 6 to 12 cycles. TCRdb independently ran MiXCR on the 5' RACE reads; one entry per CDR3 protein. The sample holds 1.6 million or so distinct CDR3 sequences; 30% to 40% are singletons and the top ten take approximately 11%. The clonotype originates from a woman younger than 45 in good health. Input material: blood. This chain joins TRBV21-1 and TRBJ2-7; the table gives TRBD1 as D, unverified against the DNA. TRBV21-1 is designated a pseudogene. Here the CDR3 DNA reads TGTGCCAGCAGCAAAGGTCGGAGGGACAGGCCCTACGAGCAGTACTTC. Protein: CASSKGRRDRPYEQYF.